These 32 T cell receptor beta chains originate from one sample sequenced in a study of cytomegalovirus exposure and HLA in healthy donors. Some clones are missing from TCRdb's copy, which holds only in-frame ones; the method was immunoSEQ multiplex PCR. The sample shows some 80,000 clones, roughly 95% of them seen only once. Material: PBMCs. The origin of the receptors is a young woman in good health and CMV-seronegative.

J is TRBJ2-4 and V is TRBV5-6; D uncertain. CDR1 is SGHDT and CDR2 is YYEEEE in the germline V gene. Between the trimmed V and J ends, which lost 3 bases and 0 bases, there was a span of 7 bases. The CDR3 runs 14 residues. The CDR3 nucleotides are TGTGCCAGCAGCTACAGAGTAGCCAAAAACATTCAGTACTTC. It encodes CASSYRVAKNIQYF.

The rearrangement links TRBV11-2 to TRBJ1-2, with 8 bases identical to TRBD1. Losses at the gene ends were 0 bases for V and 2 bases for J; bases not matched to a gene: 2. Germline CDR1 reads SGHAT; CDR2 reads FQNNGV. The CDR3 spans 15 residues. Here the CDR3 reads CASSLEAGGNYGYTF. DNA of the CDR3: TGTGCCAGCAGCTTAGAGGCAGGGGGCAACTATGGCTACACCTTC.

CDR3 sequence reads: CASSPDRVGYTF. The CDR3 nucleotides read TGTGCCAGCTCACCAGACAGGGTTGGCTACACCTTC. This chain uses TRBV18 with TRBJ1-2; 7 positions agree with TRBD1. In germline, CDR1 is KGHSH, CDR2 LQKENI. V lost 2 bases and J lost 7; bases outside the gene matches: 1. The CDR3 sequence is 12 residues long.

The chain couples TRBV27 to TRBJ2-7, with 14 bases aligning to TRBD2. The CDR3 loop spans 17 amino acids. Looked up from germline, CDR1 is MNHEY and CDR2 is SMNVEV (reference sequence). Germline trimming cut 3 bases from V and 0 bases from J; bases unmatched to any gene: 4. The CDR3 DNA reads TGTGCCAGCAGTTTGGGACTAGCGGGAGACTTCTCCTACGAGCAGTACTTC. Its translation: CASSLGLAGDFSYEQYF.

The chain carries TRBV4-1 and TRBJ2-7, with TRBD2 identical over 10 bases. Trimming at V came to 1 base and at J to 7 bases, leaving 4 bases not matched to a gene. CDR1 and CDR2 (germline): MGHRA, YSYEKL. There are 14 residues in the CDR3. CDR3 in DNA: TGCGCCAGCAGCCAAGTTGAACTAGCGGGGGAGCAGTACTTC. Translating it yields CASSQVELAGEQYF.

The chain carries TRBV6-5 and TRBJ2-3, with 10 nucleotides matching TRBD1. Germline values: CDR1 MNHEY, CDR2 SVGAGI. The CDR3 spans 15 residues. V lost 9 bases, J lost 3 bases, and 9 bases stayed unmatched. CDR3 loop: CASKVGQGSTDTQYF. The CDR3 region has the DNA TGTGCCAGTAAAGTGGGACAGGGGTCTACAGATACGCAGTATTTT.

The chain employs TRBV19 and TRBJ1-2; D is uncertain. The V gene's germline CDR1 is LNHDA and CDR2 SQIVND (reference sequence). V was trimmed by 6 bases and J by 4 bases, leaving 15 bases between them. The CDR3 loop spans 14 amino acids. The CDR3 region has the DNA TGTGCCAGTAGCCCCGATATAGCGGGCTATGGCTACACCTTC. This encodes CASSPDIAGYGYTF. The entire variable domain, with the rest obtained from reference TRBV19 and TRBJ1-2, is as follows: DGGITQSPKYLFRKEGQNVTLSCEQNLNHDAMYWYRQDPGQGLRLIYYSQIVNDFQKGDIAEGYSVSREKKESFPLTVTSAQKNPTAFYLCASSPDIAGYGYTFGSGTRLTVV.

This clone occurred once. This sequence joins TRBV6-5 and TRBJ1-4; 9 nucleotides agree with TRBD1. With V trimmed by 0 bases and J by 8 bases, 4 bases remained unmatched. Germline V gene sequence: CDR1 MNHEY, CDR2 SVGAGI. The CDR3 sequence is 15 residues long. The DNA of the CDR3 is TGTGCCAGCAGTTACTCCTGGACAGGGGACGAAAAACTGTTTTTT. Translating it yields CASSYSWTGDEKLFF.

The chain carries TRBV5-1 and TRBJ1-2; D gene unclear. This CDR3 spans 16 amino acids. V lost 6 bases, J lost 1 base, and 19 bases lay in between. CDR1 is SGHRS, CDR2 YFSETQ, per germline. CDR3 in DNA: TGCGCCAGCACCTCCCTTCCCGGGGTGATTAACTATGGCTACACCTTC. This translates into CASTSLPGVINYGYTF.

The CDR3: CASSYRGMETQYF. The CDR3 coding sequence is TGTGCCAGCAGTTACAGGGGCATGGAGACCCAGTACTTC. J is TRBJ2-5 and V is TRBV6-5; tentatively, D is TRBD1 (5 bases). The CDR3 has 13 residues. Germline CDR1 reads MNHEY; CDR2 reads SVGAGI. The germline V and J ends were trimmed by 2 bases and 5 bases, with 9 bases remaining between them.

The chain's CDR3 is CASSVTGMETEAFF. DNA for the CDR3: TGTGCCAGCAGCGTTACAGGAATGGAAACTGAAGCTTTCTTT. The chain has TRBV28 and TRBJ1-1; D perhaps matches TRBD1 (5 bases). CDR1 and CDR2 from the germline V gene are MDHEN and SYDVKM. CDR3 length: 14 amino acids. The V and J ends lost 6 bases and 5 bases respectively, with 16 bases between them.

The V and J genes are TRBV27 and TRBJ1-1; 7 bases align to TRBD1. The CDR3 spans 13 residues. J lost 8 bases, V lost 2 bases, and 5 bases had no gene match. Germline V gives CDR1 MNHEY, CDR2 SMNVEV (reference sequence). The CDR3 reads CASSLIGGYEAFF. The CDR3 DNA sequence: TGTGCCAGCAGTTTAATAGGGGGCTACGAAGCTTTCTTT.

The V call is TRBV5-1, the J call TRBJ1-2; 8 bases agree with TRBD1. CDR3 length: 13 residues. The V gene end was trimmed by 0 bases and the J gene end by 8 bases; junction bases not matched to a gene: 3. Germline V gives CDR1 SGHRS, CDR2 YFSETQ. This chain's CDR3 is CASSLDRGEGYTF. Here the CDR3 DNA reads TGCGCCAGCAGCTTGGACAGGGGGGAAGGCTACACCTTC.

This clone is a singleton in its sample. CDR3 sequence reads: CASSFTWVDRPPEKLFF. CDR3 sequence (DNA): TGTGCCAGCAGCTTTACTTGGGTCGACAGGCCGCCTGAAAAACTGTTTTTT. The rearrangement joins TRBV7-9 to TRBJ1-4; a weak D match, TRBD1 (6 bases). The V end was cut by 3 bases, the J end by 7 bases, with 21 bases between. The CDR3 sequence is 17 residues long. Germline-derived CDR1 and CDR2 are SEHNR and FQNEAQ (reference sequence). Complete variable domain (other parts from reference TRBV7-9 and TRBJ1-4): DTGVSQNPRHKITKRGQNVTFRCDPISEHNRLYWYRQTLGQGPEFLTYFQNEAQLEKSRLLSDRFSAERPKGSFSTLEIQRTEQGDSAMYLCASSFTWVDRPPEKLFFGSGTQLSVL.

The chain links TRBV2 to TRBJ2-5; no clear D. Germline lookup yields CDR1 SNHLY and CDR2 FYNNEI. The CDR3 runs 13 residues. V was shortened by 5 bases and J by 2 bases, with 9 bases between the two germline ends. CDR3 nucleotide sequence: TGTGCCAGCAGTCTTAGACTGCAAGAGACCCAGTACTTC. Encoded protein: CASSLRLQETQYF. The variable domain in full, completed from reference TRBV2 and TRBJ2-5, reads EPEVTQTPSHQVTQMGQEVILRCVPISNHLYFYWYRQILGQKVEFLVSFYNNEISEKSEIFDDQFSVERPDGSNFTLKIRSTKLEDSAMYFCASSLRLQETQYFGPGTRLLVL.

Concerning this clone itself: A read error may account for a junction end that differs from germline. J is TRBJ1-2 and V is TRBV18; 8 bases fit TRBD1. CDR3 size: 13 residues. Per the germline V gene, CDR1 is KGHSH and CDR2 is LQKENI. The CDR3 reads CVSSPGGYYGYTF. CDR3 coding DNA: TGTGTCAGCTCACCAGGGGGCTACTATGGCTACACCTTC.

The chain combines TRBV2 with TRBJ2-7; 7 bases fit TRBD2. Germline trimming cut 8 bases from V and 7 bases from J; bases unmatched to any gene: 11. The germline V gene has CDR1 SNHLY and CDR2 FYNNEI. This CDR3 is built from 13 residues. CDR3 sequence (DNA): TGTGCCAGCCAAACTGCGGGAGCGGGGGAGCAGTACTTC. It is translated as CASQTAGAGEQYF.

The chain carries TRBV5-1 and TRBJ2-7; 11 positions match TRBD2. J was trimmed by 4 bases and V by 4 bases; bases with no gene match: 10. The germline V gene has CDR1 SGHRS and CDR2 YFSETQ. The CDR3 contains 16 residues. DNA of the CDR3: TGCGCCAGCAGCGATAAACTAGCGGGAGAGGCATACGAGCAGTACTTC. Its translation is CASSDKLAGEAYEQYF.

The genes are TRBV6-4 and TRBJ2-4; a weak D match, TRBD1 (5 bases). The CDR3 has 13 amino acids. With 2 bases removed from V and 9 bases from J, the gap between germline ends came to 11 bases. Germline loops: CDR1 MRHNA, CDR2 SNTAGT. CDR3 DNA sequence: TGTGCCAGCAGTGACGGTCCTCAGGGCATTCAGTACTTC. It yields the protein CASSDGPQGIQYF.

This rearrangement joins TRBV7-9 to TRBJ2-2; D not resolved. V was cut by 0 bases and J by 7 bases, with 3 bases left in between. The CDR3 spans 12 residues. The germline CDR1 and CDR2 sequences are SEHNR and FQNEAQ (reference sequence). The CDR3 DNA reads TGTGCCAGCAGCTTAGCGAGCGGGGAGCTGTTTTTT. Translating gives CASSLASGELFF. Based on the CDR3 plus reference TRBV7-9 and TRBJ2-2, the full variable domain is DTGVSQNPRHKITKRGQNVTFRCDPISEHNRLYWYRQTLGQGPEFLTYFQNEAQLEKSRLLSDRFSAERPKGSFSTLEIQRTEQGDSAMYLCASSLASGELFFGEGSRLTVL.

The J gene is TRBJ1-1, the V gene TRBV30, with 9 nucleotides matching TRBD1. The J segment lost 1 base and the V segment lost 0 bases, leaving 6 bases of the junction unmatched. CDR1 and CDR2 from the germline V gene are GTSNPN and SVGIG (reference sequence). The length of the CDR3 is 16 residues. CDR3 loop: CAWSVGDRVPNTEAFF. The DNA for the CDR3 is TGTGCCTGGAGTGTTGGGGACAGGGTTCCGAACACTGAAGCTTTCTTT.

The chain has TRBV19 and TRBJ2-1, with 8 bases lining up with TRBD2. Per the germline V gene, CDR1 is LNHDA and CDR2 is SQIVND (reference sequence). Trimming took 7 bases from V and 9 from J; bases not matched to a gene: 14. This CDR3 comprises 15 residues. In nucleotides, the CDR3 is TGTGCCAGTACCCCGACTAGCGTTAGCCTTGGTGAGCAGTTCTTC. Protein product: CASTPTSVSLGEQFF. The variable domain in full, with the rest retrieved from reference TRBV19 and TRBJ2-1, is DGGITQSPKYLFRKEGQNVTLSCEQNLNHDAMYWYRQDPGQGLRLIYYSQIVNDFQKGDIAEGYSVSREKKESFPLTVTSAQKNPTAFYLCASTPTSVSLGEQFFGPGTRLTVL.

The chain has TRBV7-6 and TRBJ2-3; no clear D. CDR1 is SGHVS, CDR2 FNYEAQ, per germline. This CDR3 is 14 amino acids long. Trimming removed 5 bases from V and 6 bases from J, with 15 bases in between. The CDR3 sequence: CASSPADTPDTQYF. The CDR3 nucleotides are TGTGCCAGCAGCCCAGCAGACACGCCCGATACGCAGTATTTT.

In the case of this clone: Mismatch with germline at one junction end may stem from a read error. This chain connects TRBV5-1 to TRBJ1-2, with a possible D match to TRBD1 (5 bases). Germline V gene data show CDR1 as SGHRS and CDR2 as YFSETQ. The CDR3 has 15 amino acids. CDR3: CASSSAQGWDYDYTF. In DNA form, the CDR3 reads TGCGCCAGCAGCTCCGCCCAGGGTTGGGACTATGACTACACCTTC.

The chain is built from TRBV7-7 and TRBJ2-3; a weak D match, TRBD2 (5 bases). V lost 5 bases and J 4 bases, leaving 10 bases between the germline ends. The V gene's germline CDR1 is SSHAT and CDR2 FNYEAQ (reference sequence). CDR3 length: 13 amino acids. The CDR3: CASSPGVPDTQYF. The CDR3 nucleotides read TGTGCCAGCAGCCCCGGGGTCCCAGATACGCAGTATTTT.

This clone was counted a single time. This chain uses TRBV9 with TRBJ2-7; no clear D. This CDR3 has 13 amino acids. Germline V gene sequence: CDR1 SGDLS, CDR2 YYNGEE. V was clipped by 0 bases and J by 3 bases, with 7 bases between them. CDR3 DNA sequence: TGTGCCAGCAGCGTAGGACTCAGCTACGAGCAGTACTTC. The encoded protein is CASSVGLSYEQYF.

This clone was observed once. The V and J genes are TRBV6-1 and TRBJ2-3; 9 bases line up with TRBD2. The CDR3 has 15 residues. The V and J ends lost 6 bases and 3 bases, in that order; junction bases with no gene match: 7. The V gene's germline CDR1 is MNHNS and CDR2 SASEGT. The CDR3 region has the DNA TGTGCCAGCAGGCGGGCGGGAGGGACTACAGATACGCAGTATTTT. This encodes CASRRAGGTTDTQYF.

This rearrangement joins TRBV4-2 to TRBJ1-4; D perhaps matches TRBD1 (5 bases). Trimming left V 2 bases short and J 7 bases short, with 17 bases between. Germline V CDR1 and CDR2: LGHNA, YNFKEQ. The length of the CDR3 is 16 residues. The CDR3 is CASSQRGVPISEKLFF. The DNA for the CDR3 is TGTGCCAGCAGCCAACGGGGGGTACCAATTTCTGAAAAACTGTTTTTT.

This clone was observed once. The chain carries TRBV18 and TRBJ2-3, with TRBD2 identical over 8 bases. CDR3 length: 18 residues. J was trimmed by 4 bases and V by 2 bases; bases with no gene match: 14. Germline-derived CDR1 and CDR2 are KGHSH and LQKENI. The CDR3 sequence: CASSPTAGLEGVADTQYF. The CDR3 DNA reads as TGTGCCAGCTCACCAACCGCGGGACTAGAGGGGGTGGCAGATACGCAGTATTTT.

The V gene is TRBV18, the J gene TRBJ2-1; TRBD1 matches at 7 bases. V lost 5 bases, J lost 7 bases, and 5 bases stayed unmatched. CDR3 length equals 13 residues. The germline V gene encodes CDR1 KGHSH and CDR2 LQKENI. This CDR3 reads CASSAVQGNEQFF. DNA of the CDR3: TGTGCCAGCTCAGCTGTACAGGGGAATGAGCAGTTCTTC.

The chain recombines TRBV11-3 with TRBJ1-1, with D unresolved. The ends were cut back, 4 bases at V and 2 bases at J, with 11 bases in the middle. CDR1 and CDR2 (germline): SGHNT, YENEEA. The CDR3 sequence is 14 residues long. The CDR3, as DNA: TGTGCCAGCAGCTCTACGCCTACTAACACTGAAGCTTTCTTT. Translation: CASSSTPTNTEAFF.

This clone was counted once. V gene TRBV2 combines with J gene TRBJ2-7, with 7 bases lining up with TRBD2. In germline, CDR1 is SNHLY, CDR2 FYNNEI. J gave up 2 bases and V 8 bases, and 21 bases lay outside the gene matches. The CDR3 contains 18 residues. CDR3 amino acids: CASLSEFLGRTRPYEQYF. In DNA form, the CDR3 reads TGTGCCAGCCTATCCGAGTTTTTGGGGAGGACTAGGCCCTACGAGCAGTACTTC.